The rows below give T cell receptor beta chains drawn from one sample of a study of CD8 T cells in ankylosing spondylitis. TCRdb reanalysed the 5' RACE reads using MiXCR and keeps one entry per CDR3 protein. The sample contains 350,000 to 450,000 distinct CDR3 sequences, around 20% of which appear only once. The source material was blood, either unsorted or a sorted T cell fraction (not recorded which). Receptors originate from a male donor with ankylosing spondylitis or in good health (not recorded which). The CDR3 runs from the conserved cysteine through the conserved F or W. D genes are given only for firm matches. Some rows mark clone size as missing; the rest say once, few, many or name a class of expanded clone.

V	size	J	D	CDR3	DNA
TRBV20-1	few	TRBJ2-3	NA	CSASWPSTDTQYF	TGCAGTGCTAGTTGGCCCAGCACAGATACGCAGTATTTT
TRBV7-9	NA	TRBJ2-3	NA	CASRGNAQYF	TGTGCATCCCGAGGGAATGCGCAGTATTTT
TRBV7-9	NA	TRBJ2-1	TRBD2	CASSLLAGGLDNEQFF	TGTGCCAGCAGCTTACTCGCGGGGGGATTAGACAATGAGCAGTTCTTC
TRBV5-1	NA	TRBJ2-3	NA	CASSFEGNIADTQYF	TGCGCCAGCAGTTTTGAGGGGAATATCGCAGATACGCAGTATTTT
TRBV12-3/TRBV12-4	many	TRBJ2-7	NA	CASSLVGQSYEQYF	TGTGCCAGCAGTTTAGTAGGACAGAGCTACGAGCAGTACTTC
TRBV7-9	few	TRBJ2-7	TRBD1	CASSPGQFPYEQYF	TGTGCCAGCAGCCCGGGACAGTTCCCCTACGAGCAGTACTTC
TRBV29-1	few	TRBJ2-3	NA	CSVEGKPPEGSADTQYF	TGCAGCGTTGAAGGAAAGCCGCCCGAGGGGTCCGCAGATACGCAGTATTTT
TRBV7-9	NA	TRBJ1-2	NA	CASSPPVGLGYTF	TGTGCCAGCAGCCCCCCCGTGGGCTTAGGCTACACCTTC
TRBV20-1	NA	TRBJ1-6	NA	CSAREAGEAYNSPLHF	TGCAGTGCTAGAGAGGCAGGGGAGGCATATAATTCACCCCTCCACTTT
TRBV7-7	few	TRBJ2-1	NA	CASSLVGFGEQFF	TGTGCCAGCAGCCTGGTGGGGTTCGGGGAGCAGTTCTTC
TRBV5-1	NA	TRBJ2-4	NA	CASSPGAAGWDIQYF	TGCGCCAGCAGCCCCGGAGCAGCCGGATGGGACATTCAGTACTTC
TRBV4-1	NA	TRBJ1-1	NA	CASSQGVQMNTEAFF	TGCGCCAGCAGCCAGGGGGTACAGATGAACACTGAAGCTTTCTTT
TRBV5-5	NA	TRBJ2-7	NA	CASSPLRYEQYF	TGTGCCAGCAGCCCTTTACGCTACGAGCAGTACTTC
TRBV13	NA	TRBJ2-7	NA	CASSSPSGDKYF	TGTGCCAGCAGCTCCCCCAGTGGGGACAAATACTTC
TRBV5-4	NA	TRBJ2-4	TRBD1	CASSGDRGRAKNIQYF	TGTGCCAGCAGCGGCGACAGGGGGCGAGCCAAAAACATTCAGTACTTC
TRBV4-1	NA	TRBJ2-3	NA	CASSQDTGTDTQYF	TGCGCCAGCAGCCAAGATACAGGTACAGATACGCAGTATTTT
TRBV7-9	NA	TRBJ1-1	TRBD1	CASSRDRDAEAFF	TGTGCCAGCAGCCGTGACAGGGACGCTGAAGCTTTCTTT
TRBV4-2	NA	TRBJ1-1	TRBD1	CASTLTGVNTEAFF	TGTGCCAGCACCTTGACAGGGGTGAACACTGAAGCTTTCTTT
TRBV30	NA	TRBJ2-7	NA	CAWSVVLRSSYEQYF	TGTGCCTGGAGTGTTGTACTTCGGAGCTCCTACGAGCAGTACTTC
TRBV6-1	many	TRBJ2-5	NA	CASSPGQGLQETQYF	TGTGCCAGCAGCCCCGGACAGGGACTACAAGAGACCCAGTACTTC
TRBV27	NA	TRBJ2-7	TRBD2	CASSLFRGGDEQYF	TGTGCCAGCAGTTTATTCCGGGGGGGCGACGAGCAGTACTTC
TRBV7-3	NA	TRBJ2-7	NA	CASSPEGAIHEQYF	TGTGCCAGCAGTCCGGAGGGGGCGATCCACGAGCAGTACTTC
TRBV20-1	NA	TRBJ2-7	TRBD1	CSARDRDFYEQYF	TGCAGTGCACGGGACAGGGACTTCTACGAGCAGTACTTC
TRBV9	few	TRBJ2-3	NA	CASSVTGLGASTDTQYF	TGTGCCAGCAGCGTCACCGGGCTGGGAGCCAGCACAGATACGCAGTATTTT
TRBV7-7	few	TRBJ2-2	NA	CASSSAPPNTGELFF	TGTGCCAGCAGCTCTGCCCCACCGAACACCGGGGAGCTGTTTTTT
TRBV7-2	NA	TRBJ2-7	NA	CASSDGPGLREQYF	TGTGCCAGCAGCGATGGCCCGGGCCTAAGGGAGCAGTACTTC